The TCR beta chain described here comes from a study of synovial regulatory T cells in juvenile arthritis. Broader study findings: CDR3 overlap with synovial Tregs was higher for iaTregs than other blood Tregs. Synovial Teff and blood CPL repertoires partially overlapped with iaTreg TCR repertoires, which were largely patient-private. Inflammation-associated Treg cells in blood had less TCR diversity than the remaining blood Treg cells.

Concerning this clone: No antigen is known for it.

Germline-derived CDR1 and CDR2 are GTSNPN and SVGIG (reference sequence). The CDR3 is made up of 14 amino acids. No DNA is given. TCRdb's table, derived via immunoSEQ multiplex PCR, lists solely in-frame clones and lacks some. Its table lists about 9,900 clones. iaTreg cells were HLA-DR+ Treg cells. Patients had median age about 11 years, range about 2.1-25. This receptor was taken from a donor between 2 and 29 years old with juvenile idiopathic arthritis. The chain is built from TRBV30 and TRBJ1-4. The sample consisted of Treg cells from blood. Subset indicated: HLA-DR+ inflammation-associated blood Treg cells. CDR3 region: CAWTPSALNEKLFF. The variable domain in full, completed from reference TRBV30 and TRBJ1-4, reads SQTIHQWPATLVQPVGSPLSLECTVEGTSNPNLYWYRQAAGRGLQLLFYSVGIGQISSEVPQNLSASRPQDRQFILSSKKLLLSDSGFYLCAWTPSALNEKLFFGSGTQLSVL.